The rows below give T cell receptor beta chains drawn from one sample of a study of blood T cells in healthy people across ages. TCRdb ran MiXCR on the 5' RACE reads and lists one entry per CDR3 protein. The repertoire consists of around 1,700,000 distinct CDR3 sequences, with approximately 28% occurring once and the leading ten covering about 7.7%. Sequenced input: blood. The receptor source for this set is a woman in her twenties or thirties in good health. Both conserved end residues are part of each CDR3. Each record gives: CDR3 DNA, CDR3 protein, J gene, D gene, V gene, clone size. The D gene is left open where the match is weak. Clone size is given for some rows only: seen once, a few or many times, or a class if the clone is expanded.

CDR3nt: TGCAGCGTTGCCCTGGGGCGGGGACACACCGGGGAGCTGTTTTTT
CDR3aa: CSVALGRGHTGELFF
j_gene: TRBJ2-2
d_gene: NA
v_gene: TRBV29-1
abundance: few

CDR3nt: TGCGCCAGCAGCCAATACGAAAATGAGCAGTTCTTC
CDR3aa: CASSQYENEQFF
j_gene: TRBJ2-1
d_gene: NA
v_gene: TRBV5-1
abundance: NA

CDR3nt: TGCAGCGTTGTCTGGGGGGACTATGGCTACACCTTC
CDR3aa: CSVVWGDYGYTF
j_gene: TRBJ1-2
d_gene: NA
v_gene: TRBV29-1
abundance: NA

CDR3nt: TGCAGTGCTAGAGACGGGAGACGCACCGGGGAGCTGTTTTTT
CDR3aa: CSARDGRRTGELFF
j_gene: TRBJ2-2
d_gene: NA
v_gene: TRBV20-1
abundance: NA

CDR3nt: TGTGCCAGCAGCCCCTCAAGGGGGGCCAGCGTCCTGACTTTC
CDR3aa: CASSPSRGASVLTF
j_gene: TRBJ2-6
d_gene: NA
v_gene: TRBV7-9
abundance: NA

CDR3nt: TGTGCCAGCAGGTCCGGGACAGGGGCTTATCAGCCCCAGCATTTT
CDR3aa: CASRSGTGAYQPQHF
j_gene: TRBJ1-5
d_gene: TRBD1
v_gene: TRBV6-2/TRBV6-3
abundance: few

CDR3nt: TGCGCCAGCAGCCAAGATCCCTGGGGGTACGGCGGCTACACCTTC
CDR3aa: CASSQDPWGYGGYTF
j_gene: TRBJ1-2
d_gene: NA
v_gene: TRBV4-1
abundance: NA

CDR3nt: TGCAGTGCTAGAGATCATAGGCAGGCTCCCTCCAATGAGCAGTTCTTC
CDR3aa: CSARDHRQAPSNEQFF
j_gene: TRBJ2-1
d_gene: NA
v_gene: TRBV20-1
abundance: many

CDR3nt: TGTGCCAGCAGCTTAGAGCCGGGGGCAAACGAGCAGTACTTC
CDR3aa: CASSLEPGANEQYF
j_gene: TRBJ2-7
d_gene: NA
v_gene: TRBV11-2
abundance: few

CDR3nt: TGTGCCTCCGCGGGAAGGTTGTCCAAAAACATTCAGTACTTC
CDR3aa: CASAGRLSKNIQYF
j_gene: TRBJ2-4
d_gene: NA
v_gene: TRBV19
abundance: NA

CDR3nt: TGTGCCAGCAGTAATGGACAGCGAAATCAGCCCCAGCATTTT
CDR3aa: CASSNGQRNQPQHF
j_gene: TRBJ1-5
d_gene: NA
v_gene: TRBV6-2/TRBV6-3
abundance: NA

CDR3nt: TGTGCCAGCAGCCGGGGCAGCGGAGCCAATCAGCCCCAGCATTTT
CDR3aa: CASSRGSGANQPQHF
j_gene: TRBJ1-5
d_gene: NA
v_gene: TRBV14
abundance: NA

CDR3nt: TGCGCCAGCAGCCAGGACAGGGGGAATCAGCCCCAGCATTTT
CDR3aa: CASSQDRGNQPQHF
j_gene: TRBJ1-5
d_gene: TRBD1
v_gene: TRBV4-3
abundance: many

CDR3nt: TGTGCCGTCCAGACAGGGGGCTTCGAGCAGTACTTC
CDR3aa: CAVQTGGFEQYF
j_gene: TRBJ2-7
d_gene: TRBD1
v_gene: TRBV25-1
abundance: many

CDR3nt: TGTGCCAGCAGTGCACCGTCGGGACAAAAAGAAGGGGATGGCTACACCTTC
CDR3aa: CASSAPSGQKEGDGYTF
j_gene: TRBJ1-2
d_gene: NA
v_gene: TRBV25-1
abundance: NA

CDR3nt: TGTGCCAGCAGCGTCAACGGCTTCTCCTACAATGAGCAGTTCTTC
CDR3aa: CASSVNGFSYNEQFF
j_gene: TRBJ2-1
d_gene: NA
v_gene: TRBV11-3
abundance: NA

CDR3nt: TGTGCCAGTAGTAAACTAGCGGACGGAGGAGATACGCAGTATTTT
CDR3aa: CASSKLADGGDTQYF
j_gene: TRBJ2-3
d_gene: TRBD2
v_gene: TRBV6-6
abundance: NA

CDR3nt: TGCGCCAGCAGCCCGGTGGGGGAGGGGAGTGAAAAACTGTTTTTT
CDR3aa: CASSPVGEGSEKLFF
j_gene: TRBJ1-4
d_gene: NA
v_gene: TRBV5-1
abundance: few

CDR3nt: TGTGCCAGCAGTGAAGGGACAGGGGGCTATGGCTACACCTTC
CDR3aa: CASSEGTGGYGYTF
j_gene: TRBJ1-2
d_gene: TRBD1
v_gene: TRBV6-1
abundance: few

CDR3nt: TGTGCCACCAGTGACCGCGACAGGGGCGCACAGCCTGAAGCTTTCTTT
CDR3aa: CATSDRDRGAQPEAFF
j_gene: TRBJ1-1
d_gene: TRBD1
v_gene: TRBV24-1
abundance: NA

CDR3nt: TGTGCCTGGACCCTCTCTACTAGCCATGAGCAGTTCTTC
CDR3aa: CAWTLSTSHEQFF
j_gene: TRBJ2-1
d_gene: NA
v_gene: TRBV30
abundance: NA

CDR3nt: TGTGCCAGCAGTCCCCGTAGGGGAGGGGCTAGCACAGATACGCAGTATTTT
CDR3aa: CASSPRRGGASTDTQYF
j_gene: TRBJ2-3
d_gene: TRBD2
v_gene: TRBV12-3/TRBV12-4
abundance: NA

CDR3nt: TGTGCCGGCAAACAACTAGAAGTCGGCGGTGAGCAGTTCTTC
CDR3aa: CAGKQLEVGGEQFF
j_gene: TRBJ2-1
d_gene: NA
v_gene: TRBV12-3/TRBV12-4
abundance: NA

CDR3nt: TGTGCCAGCAGTACGACCGGGACAGGGTTCAACGAGCAGTACTTC
CDR3aa: CASSTTGTGFNEQYF
j_gene: TRBJ2-7
d_gene: TRBD1
v_gene: TRBV6-5
abundance: many

CDR3nt: TGCGCCAGCAGGCGGGAGTTGGGCACCGGGGAGCTGTTTTTT
CDR3aa: CASRRELGTGELFF
j_gene: TRBJ2-2
d_gene: TRBD2
v_gene: TRBV4-3
abundance: NA

CDR3nt: TGTGCCAGCAGCCAGGGACTGGACACAGATACGCAGTATTTT
CDR3aa: CASSQGLDTDTQYF
j_gene: TRBJ2-3
d_gene: NA
v_gene: TRBV7-2
abundance: few

CDR3nt: TGTGCCAGCAATTGGAGCGGGGGCAGGCGAGAGACCCAGTACTTC
CDR3aa: CASNWSGGRRETQYF
j_gene: TRBJ2-5
d_gene: TRBD2
v_gene: TRBV28
abundance: NA

CDR3nt: TGTGCCAGCCTTCCGGGACTAGCGGTCACGGAGCAGTTCTTC
CDR3aa: CASLPGLAVTEQFF
j_gene: TRBJ2-1
d_gene: TRBD2
v_gene: TRBV7-9
abundance: few

CDR3nt: TGCAGTGCTAGAGATTTACAGGGGGTGAGCTCCTACGAGCAGTACTTC
CDR3aa: CSARDLQGVSSYEQYF
j_gene: TRBJ2-7
d_gene: TRBD1
v_gene: TRBV20-1
abundance: few

CDR3nt: TGCGCCAGCAGCCAAGAGCAGGACACAGATACGCAGTATTTT
CDR3aa: CASSQEQDTDTQYF
j_gene: TRBJ2-3
d_gene: NA
v_gene: TRBV4-3
abundance: few

CDR3nt: TGCAGTGCTAGAGGGGGGGCGACCCCTCAGCAGTACTTC
CDR3aa: CSARGGATPQQYF
j_gene: TRBJ2-4
d_gene: NA
v_gene: TRBV20-1
abundance: NA

CDR3nt: TGTGCCAGCAGTGACGACAGGGGCTCACCCCTCCACTTT
CDR3aa: CASSDDRGSPLHF
j_gene: TRBJ1-6
d_gene: TRBD1
v_gene: TRBV6-4
abundance: many

CDR3nt: TGTGCCGGCAGCTCCCTGGACACAAGAAGCACCATATATTTT
CDR3aa: CAGSSLDTRSTIYF
j_gene: TRBJ1-3
d_gene: NA
v_gene: TRBV7-9
abundance: NA

CDR3nt: TGCAGCGTTGAGCGACAGGGGGGCGCCTACGAGCAGTACTTC
CDR3aa: CSVERQGGAYEQYF
j_gene: TRBJ2-7
d_gene: TRBD1
v_gene: TRBV29-1
abundance: NA

CDR3nt: TGTGCCAGCAGCCTTAACGGAGCTAGCGGGGGTACAGATACGCAGTATTTT
CDR3aa: CASSLNGASGGTDTQYF
j_gene: TRBJ2-3
d_gene: TRBD2
v_gene: TRBV7-2
abundance: few

CDR3nt: TGTGCCAGCAGCCTACAGGGATCTCCTACCGAGCAGTACTTC
CDR3aa: CASSLQGSPTEQYF
j_gene: TRBJ2-7
d_gene: NA
v_gene: TRBV7-2
abundance: NA

CDR3nt: TGTGCCAGCACTCCAGGGGGCATCTACGAGCAGTACTTC
CDR3aa: CASTPGGIYEQYF
j_gene: TRBJ2-7
d_gene: TRBD1
v_gene: TRBV2
abundance: few

CDR3nt: TGTGCCAGCAGCCCCTATCAAGCGGGAGGGTCTGGGGCCAACGTCCTGACTTTC
CDR3aa: CASSPYQAGGSGANVLTF
j_gene: TRBJ2-6
d_gene: TRBD2
v_gene: TRBV6-2/TRBV6-3
abundance: NA

CDR3nt: TGTGCCAGCAAAAGAAGCAATCAGCCCCAGCATTTT
CDR3aa: CASKRSNQPQHF
j_gene: TRBJ1-5
d_gene: NA
v_gene: TRBV12-3/TRBV12-4
abundance: few

CDR3nt: TGTGCCAGCAGCCGCCAAAGGGGCCTAGCAACAAACAATGAGCAGTTCTTC
CDR3aa: CASSRQRGLATNNEQFF
j_gene: TRBJ2-1
d_gene: NA
v_gene: TRBV7-2
abundance: few

CDR3nt: TGTGCCACCAGCAGAGAGGCGGGGGGAGAGACCCAGTACTTC
CDR3aa: CATSREAGGETQYF
j_gene: TRBJ2-5
d_gene: TRBD2
v_gene: TRBV15
abundance: many

CDR3nt: TGCGCCAGCAGCTTGTATTTACGGAGAGAAGCTTTCTTT
CDR3aa: CASSLYLRREAFF
j_gene: TRBJ1-1
d_gene: NA
v_gene: TRBV5-1
abundance: NA

CDR3nt: TGTGCCAGCAGCTTGCCTCTAGAGACCCAGTACTTC
CDR3aa: CASSLPLETQYF
j_gene: TRBJ2-5
d_gene: NA
v_gene: TRBV7-2
abundance: many

CDR3nt: TGCAGCGTGGACGGAACGGGACTAGCGTACAATGAGCAGTTCTTC
CDR3aa: CSVDGTGLAYNEQFF
j_gene: TRBJ2-1
d_gene: TRBD2
v_gene: TRBV29-1
abundance: NA

CDR3nt: TGTGCCAGCAGCACGACCGGGGGGATCGACGAGCAGTACTTC
CDR3aa: CASSTTGGIDEQYF
j_gene: TRBJ2-7
d_gene: TRBD2
v_gene: TRBV9
abundance: many